The clone carrying this TCR beta chain was observed a handful of times. The antigen remains unidentified. This sample was included in a study of CD8+ T cells in alopecia areata. After removal of 2 bases from V and 3 bases from J, the junction contained 0 bases not matched to a gene. CDR1 SQVTM and CDR2 ANQGSEA come from the germline V gene. The CDR3 runs 14 residues. Isolated RNA was reverse transcribed into cDNA used as the sequencing template. Sequenced by immunoSEQ multiplex PCR; TCRdb stores in-frame clones only, minus some. This table has more than 140,000 clones, about 86% appearing once. Treatment indicated: oral pan-JAK inhibitor, 5-10 mg twice daily. PBMC-derived CD4+ and CD8+ T cells were sorted. Notes on the study in general: Lesional tissue from the scalp (especially in alopecia totalis/universalis) showed higher clonality than normal scalp.

The TCR sequence derives from a human donor with alopecia areata. The input for sequencing was CD8+ T cells sorted from blood, taken at week 4, from a patient treated with tofacitinib. The chain joins TRBV29-1 to TRBJ2-3, with 12 bases identical to TRBD2. CDR3 nucleotide sequence: TGCAGCGTTGAAACTAGCGGGAGGACAGATACGCAGTATTTT. This encodes CSVETSGRTDTQYF.